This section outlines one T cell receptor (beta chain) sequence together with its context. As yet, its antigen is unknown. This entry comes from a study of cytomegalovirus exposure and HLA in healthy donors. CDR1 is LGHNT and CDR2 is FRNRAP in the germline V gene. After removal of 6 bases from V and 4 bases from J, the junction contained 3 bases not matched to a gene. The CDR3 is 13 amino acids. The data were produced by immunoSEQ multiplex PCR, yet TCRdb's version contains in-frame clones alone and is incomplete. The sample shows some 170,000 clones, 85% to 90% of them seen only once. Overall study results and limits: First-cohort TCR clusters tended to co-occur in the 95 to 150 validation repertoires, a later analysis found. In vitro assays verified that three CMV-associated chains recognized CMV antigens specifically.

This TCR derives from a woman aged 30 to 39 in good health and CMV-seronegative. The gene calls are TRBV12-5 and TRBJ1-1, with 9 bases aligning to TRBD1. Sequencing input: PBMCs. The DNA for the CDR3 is TGTGCTAGTGGCCGGGACAGGGCCACTGAAGCTTTCTTT. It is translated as CASGRDRATEAFF.